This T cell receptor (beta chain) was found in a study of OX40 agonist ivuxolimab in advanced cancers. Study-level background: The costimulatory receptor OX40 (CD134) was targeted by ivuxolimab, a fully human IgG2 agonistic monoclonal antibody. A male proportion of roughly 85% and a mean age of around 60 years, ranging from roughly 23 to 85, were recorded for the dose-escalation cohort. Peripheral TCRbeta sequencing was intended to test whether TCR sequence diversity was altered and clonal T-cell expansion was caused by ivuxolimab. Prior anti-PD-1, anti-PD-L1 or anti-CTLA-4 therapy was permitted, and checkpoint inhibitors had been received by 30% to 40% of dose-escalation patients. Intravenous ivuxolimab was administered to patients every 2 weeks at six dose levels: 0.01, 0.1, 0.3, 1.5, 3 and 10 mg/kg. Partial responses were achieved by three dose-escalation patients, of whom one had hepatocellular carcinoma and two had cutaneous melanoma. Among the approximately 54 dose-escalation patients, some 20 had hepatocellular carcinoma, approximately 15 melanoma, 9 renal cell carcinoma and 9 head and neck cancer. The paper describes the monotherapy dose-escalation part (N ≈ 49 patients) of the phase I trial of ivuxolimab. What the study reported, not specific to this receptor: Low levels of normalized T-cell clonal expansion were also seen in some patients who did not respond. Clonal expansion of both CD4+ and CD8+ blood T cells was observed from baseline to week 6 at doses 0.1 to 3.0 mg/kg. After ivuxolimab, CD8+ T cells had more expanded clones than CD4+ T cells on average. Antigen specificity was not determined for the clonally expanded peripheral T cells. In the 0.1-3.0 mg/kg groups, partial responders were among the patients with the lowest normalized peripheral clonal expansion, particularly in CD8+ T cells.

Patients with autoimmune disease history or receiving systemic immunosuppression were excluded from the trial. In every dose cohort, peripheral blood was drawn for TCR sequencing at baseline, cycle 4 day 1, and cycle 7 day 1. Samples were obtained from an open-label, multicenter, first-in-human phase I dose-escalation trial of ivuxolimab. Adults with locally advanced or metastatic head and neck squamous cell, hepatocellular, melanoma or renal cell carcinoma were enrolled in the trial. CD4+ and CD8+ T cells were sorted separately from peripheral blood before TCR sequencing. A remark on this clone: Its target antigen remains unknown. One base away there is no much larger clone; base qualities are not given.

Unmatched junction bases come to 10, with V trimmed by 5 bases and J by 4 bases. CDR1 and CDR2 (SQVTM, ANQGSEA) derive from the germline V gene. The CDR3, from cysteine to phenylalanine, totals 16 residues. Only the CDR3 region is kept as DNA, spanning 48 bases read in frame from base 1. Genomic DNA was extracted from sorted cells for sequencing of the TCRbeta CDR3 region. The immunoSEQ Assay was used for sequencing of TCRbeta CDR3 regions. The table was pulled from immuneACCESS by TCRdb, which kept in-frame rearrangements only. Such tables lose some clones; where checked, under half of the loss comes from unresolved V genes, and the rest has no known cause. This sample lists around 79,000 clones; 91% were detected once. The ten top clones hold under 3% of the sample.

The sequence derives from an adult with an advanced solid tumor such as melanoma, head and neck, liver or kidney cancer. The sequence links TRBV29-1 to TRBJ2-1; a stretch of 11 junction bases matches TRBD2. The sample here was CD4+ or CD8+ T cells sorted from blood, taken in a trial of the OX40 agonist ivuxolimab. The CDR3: CSVNSASGRKYNEQFF. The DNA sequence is TGCAGCGTTAACTCGGCTAGCGGGAGGAAATACAATGAGCAGTTCTTC.